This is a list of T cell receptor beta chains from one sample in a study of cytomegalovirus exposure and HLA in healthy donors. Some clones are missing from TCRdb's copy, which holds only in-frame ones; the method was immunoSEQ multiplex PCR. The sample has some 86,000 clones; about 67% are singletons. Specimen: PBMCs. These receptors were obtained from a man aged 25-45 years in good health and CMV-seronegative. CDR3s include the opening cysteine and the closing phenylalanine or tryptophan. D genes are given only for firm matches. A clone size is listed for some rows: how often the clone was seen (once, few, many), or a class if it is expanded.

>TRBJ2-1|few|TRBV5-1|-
TGCGCCAGCAGAACCGACAGTACCTACAATGAGCAGTTCTTC
CASRTDSTYNEQFF
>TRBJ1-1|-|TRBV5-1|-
TGCGCCAGCAGCTTGGATGGGGGGGGCACTGAAGCTTTCTTT
CASSLDGGGTEAFF
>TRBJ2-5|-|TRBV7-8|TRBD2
TGTGCCAGCAGCTTGACTAGCGATTGGAGAGAGACCCAGTACTTC
CASSLTSDWRETQYF
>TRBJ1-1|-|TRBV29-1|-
TGCAGCGCACAGGGAGTAGTGACTGAAGCTTTCTTT
CSAQGVVTEAFF
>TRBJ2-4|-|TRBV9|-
TGTGCCAGCAGCGTAGAACCACTAGCCAAAAACATTCAGTACTTC
CASSVEPLAKNIQYF
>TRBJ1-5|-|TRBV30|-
TGTGCCTGGAGTTTCAGGTATAGCAATCAGCCCCAGCATTTT
CAWSFRYSNQPQHF
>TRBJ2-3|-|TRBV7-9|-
TGTGCCAGCAGCTCCCCAAGACAGGCGGCAGATACGCAGTATTTT
CASSSPRQAADTQYF
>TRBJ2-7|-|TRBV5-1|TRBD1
TGCGCCAGCAGCTCAAAGACAGGGGGCGACGAGCAGTACTTC
CASSSKTGGDEQYF
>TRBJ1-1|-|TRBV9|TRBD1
TGTGCCAGCAGCCCTTCGACAGGGGGCACTGAAGCTTTCTTT
CASSPSTGGTEAFF
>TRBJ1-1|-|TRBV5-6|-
TGTGCCAGCAGCCTACGACTTCTGGGTGAAGCTTTCTTT
CASSLRLLGEAFF
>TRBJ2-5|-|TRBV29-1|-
TGCAGCGTCGGCAAAGGACAACGGCAAGAGACCCAGTACTTC
CSVGKGQRQETQYF
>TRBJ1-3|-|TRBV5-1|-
TGCGCCAGCAGCTTGGCCTGGACAGACTCTGGAAACACCATATATTTT
CASSLAWTDSGNTIYF
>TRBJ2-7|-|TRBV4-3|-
TGCGCCAGCAGCCAGGAGACAGACGACGAGCAGTACTTC
CASSQETDDEQYF
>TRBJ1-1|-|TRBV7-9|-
TGTGCCAGCAGCTATGAGACAGGAGGCGCCACTGAAGCTTTCTTT
CASSYETGGATEAFF
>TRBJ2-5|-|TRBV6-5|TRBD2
TGTTCCAGCAGTTACTCGTTAGCGGGGAAAGAGACCCAGTACTTC
CSSSYSLAGKETQYF
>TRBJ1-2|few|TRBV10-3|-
TGTGCCATCAGGGTCGGTTATGGCTACACCTTC
CAIRVGYGYTF
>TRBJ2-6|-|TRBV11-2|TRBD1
TGTGCCAGCAGCTTAGATAGATGGGGGCAGGGGGCCGGGGCCAACGTCCTGACTTTC
CASSLDRWGQGAGANVLTF
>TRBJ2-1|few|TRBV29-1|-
TGCAGCGTTGTTGGGAGCTCCTACAATGAGCAGTTCTTC
CSVVGSSYNEQFF
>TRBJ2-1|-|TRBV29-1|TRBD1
TGCAGCGCAAGACAGGGGGGTGTCAATGAGCAGTTCTTC
CSARQGGVNEQFF
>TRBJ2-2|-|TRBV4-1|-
TGCGCCAGCAGCAAAGACAGCACCGGGGAGCTGTTTTTT
CASSKDSTGELFF
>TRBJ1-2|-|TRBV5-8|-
TGTGCCAGCAGCTTTTCCGTCCAGGGCTACACCTTC
CASSFSVQGYTF
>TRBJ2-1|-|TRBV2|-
TGTGCCAGCAAGGAGAGGGAGCAGTTCTTC
CASKEREQFF
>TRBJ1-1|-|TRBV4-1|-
TGCGCCAGCAGCCTTAGGGAGGGGAAGGTGTGGATGAACACTGAAGCTTTCTTT
CASSLREGKVWMNTEAFF
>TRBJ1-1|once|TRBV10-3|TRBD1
TGTGCCATAAACAGGGGAGGAAGCACTGAAGCTTTCTTT
CAINRGGSTEAFF
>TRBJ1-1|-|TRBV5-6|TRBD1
TGTGCCAGCGCCCGCCCAGGGGGGTACACTGAAGCTTTCTTT
CASARPGGYTEAFF
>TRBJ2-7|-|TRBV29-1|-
TGCAGCGTTGAAGGTCCAAGCGGGTTCAAGTCCTACGAGCAGTACTTC
CSVEGPSGFKSYEQYF
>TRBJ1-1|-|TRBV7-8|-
TGTGCCAGCAGCTTAGGACAGCGCTTTGAAGCTTTCTTT
CASSLGQRFEAFF
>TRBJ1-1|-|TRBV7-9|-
TGTGCCAGCAGCCGAGGAGGGTTCACTGAAGCTTTCTTT
CASSRGGFTEAFF
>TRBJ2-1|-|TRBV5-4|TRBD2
TGTGCCAGCAGCCCTAAAACTAGCGGAGAGCAGTTCTTC
CASSPKTSGEQFF
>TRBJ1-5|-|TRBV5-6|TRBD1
TGTGCCAGCAGCTCTCTGGGGACAGGTCGGTATCAGCCCCAGCATTTT
CASSSLGTGRYQPQHF
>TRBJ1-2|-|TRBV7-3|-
TGTGCCAGCAGCTTATCCACAGGACAAACGAACTATGGCTACACCTTC
CASSLSTGQTNYGYTF
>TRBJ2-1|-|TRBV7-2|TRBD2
TGTGCCAGCAGACGGACTAGCGGGGACAATGAGCAGTTCTTC
CASRRTSGDNEQFF
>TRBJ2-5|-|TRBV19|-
TGTGCCAGTAATCCAGGTGGAGAGACCCAGTACTTC
CASNPGGETQYF
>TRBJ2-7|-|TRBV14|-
TGTGCCAGCAGCGCTTACTCCTTTCCCACCTCCTACGAGCAGTACTTC
CASSAYSFPTSYEQYF
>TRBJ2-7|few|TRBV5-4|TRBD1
TGTGCCAGCAGCTTGCGGGGACAGGGGAGGCACGAGCAGTACTTC
CASSLRGQGRHEQYF
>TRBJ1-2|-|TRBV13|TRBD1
TGTGCCAGCAGCTTAGGCTCGGACAGGATAACCTATGGCTACACCTTC
CASSLGSDRITYGYTF
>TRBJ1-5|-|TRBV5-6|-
TGTGCCAGCAGCTTTGGTAGTCAGCCCCAGCATTTT
CASSFGSQPQHF
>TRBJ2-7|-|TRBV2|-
TGTGCCAGCAGTGAAGGGGCTCCCAATTTGTATCAGTACTTC
CASSEGAPNLYQYF
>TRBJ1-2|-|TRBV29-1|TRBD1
TGCAGCGCCCGAGACAGGGACGCCTATGGCTACACCTTC
CSARDRDAYGYTF
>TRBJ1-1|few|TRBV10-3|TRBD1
TGTGCCATCAGTGACTGGACAGGGATGAACACTGAAGCTTTCTTT
CAISDWTGMNTEAFF
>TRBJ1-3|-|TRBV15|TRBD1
TGTGCCACCATCCGGGACAGGGTTTCTGGAAACACCATATATTTT
CATIRDRVSGNTIYF